These T cell receptor beta chains were read from a single sample in a study of blood T cell repertoires in COVID-19. Using immunoSEQ multiplex PCR, the repertoire was profiled, and TCRdb retains in-frame clones only, with some absent. The sample includes under 300,000 clones, approximately 88% of them seen just once. The sample comprised PBMCs or T cells enriched from blood (not recorded which). Receptors were obtained from a middle-aged woman who had been exposed to COVID-19. CDR3s include the opening cysteine and the closing phenylalanine or tryptophan. Fields, in order: D gene, J gene, clone size, V gene, CDR3 DNA, CDR3 protein. A D gene is named only where the DNA matches it firmly. Expanded clones are given a class, and other clones once, few, many or no size at all.

d_call: TRBD1; j_call: TRBJ1-3; clone_size: .; v_call: TRBV7-8; cdr3_nt: TGTGCCAGCAGCCCCGAGGCGAGGGGGCGGGGAAACACCATATATTTT; cdr3_aa: CASSPEARGRGNTIYF
d_call: .; j_call: TRBJ1-6; clone_size: .; v_call: TRBV7-3; cdr3_nt: TGTGCCAGCAGCAATAATAATTCACCCCTCCACTTT; cdr3_aa: CASSNNNSPLHF
d_call: TRBD2; j_call: TRBJ2-3; clone_size: .; v_call: TRBV5-5; cdr3_nt: TGTGCCAGCAGGGCGGGGGGGACTAGCGCCACCAGTGATACGCAGTATTTT; cdr3_aa: CASRAGGTSATSDTQYF
d_call: .; j_call: TRBJ1-6; clone_size: .; v_call: TRBV19; cdr3_nt: TGTGCCAGTAGTATAGTCCAGGGTAATTCACCCCTCCACTTT; cdr3_aa: CASSIVQGNSPLHF
d_call: TRBD1; j_call: TRBJ2-7; clone_size: .; v_call: TRBV6-5; cdr3_nt: TGTGCCAGCAGCTACGACAGGGGGGAGAGCGAGCAGTACTTC; cdr3_aa: CASSYDRGESEQYF
d_call: .; j_call: TRBJ2-2; clone_size: .; v_call: TRBV5-1; cdr3_nt: TGTGCCAGCAGCCTCAACACCGGGGAGCTGTTTTTT; cdr3_aa: CASSLNTGELFF
d_call: .; j_call: TRBJ1-5; clone_size: .; v_call: TRBV6-5; cdr3_nt: TGTGCCAGCAGTTACTCTCATAGCAATCAGCCCCAGCATTTT; cdr3_aa: CASSYSHSNQPQHF
d_call: TRBD1; j_call: TRBJ2-6; clone_size: medium-sized; v_call: TRBV28; cdr3_nt: TGTGCCAGCAGTCCCGGGACAGGGGGTGATGGGGCCAACGTCCTGACTTTC; cdr3_aa: CASSPGTGGDGANVLTF
d_call: .; j_call: TRBJ2-3; clone_size: few; v_call: TRBV6-4; cdr3_nt: TGTGCCAGCAGTGACCGAGGGGTCGGACAGGATACGCAGTATTTT; cdr3_aa: CASSDRGVGQDTQYF
d_call: .; j_call: TRBJ1-1; clone_size: .; v_call: TRBV7-9; cdr3_nt: TGTGCCAGCAGCTCCCGCGAAAACTCAAACACTGAAGCTTTCTTT; cdr3_aa: CASSSRENSNTEAFF
d_call: .; j_call: TRBJ1-1; clone_size: .; v_call: TRBV7-9; cdr3_nt: TGTGCCAGCAGCTTATATCTTACTGAAGCTTTCTTT; cdr3_aa: CASSLYLTEAFF
d_call: TRBD1; j_call: TRBJ1-2; clone_size: .; v_call: TRBV5-6; cdr3_nt: TGTGCCAGCAGCGAGCCACCTCAGTTTCAGGGGGTTTATGGCTACACCTTC; cdr3_aa: CASSEPPQFQGVYGYTF
d_call: .; j_call: TRBJ2-7; clone_size: .; v_call: TRBV2; cdr3_nt: TGTGCCAGCAGTGCGTGGGACACAACTAGCTACGAGCAGTACTTC; cdr3_aa: CASSAWDTTSYEQYF
d_call: TRBD2; j_call: TRBJ2-1; clone_size: .; v_call: TRBV28; cdr3_nt: TGTGCCAGCAGTTCTAAATTAGCGGGGGGGGTAAATGAGCAGTTCTTC; cdr3_aa: CASSSKLAGGVNEQFF
d_call: .; j_call: TRBJ2-2; clone_size: .; v_call: TRBV6-5; cdr3_nt: TGTGCCAGCAGCCGAACAGGACCCTGGGACGGGGAGCTGTTTTTT; cdr3_aa: CASSRTGPWDGELFF
d_call: .; j_call: TRBJ2-1; clone_size: .; v_call: TRBV9; cdr3_nt: TGTGCCAGCAGCGTAGCTTGGACTACCAATGAGCAGTTCTTC; cdr3_aa: CASSVAWTTNEQFF
d_call: TRBD1; j_call: TRBJ1-3; clone_size: .; v_call: TRBV25-1; cdr3_nt: TGTGCCAGCAGTGAATATCAGGGGGCGACTGGAAACACCATATATTTT; cdr3_aa: CASSEYQGATGNTIYF
d_call: TRBD1; j_call: TRBJ2-2; clone_size: .; v_call: TRBV5-1; cdr3_nt: TGTGCCAGCAGCCTCCGGGACAGCTACGCGAACACCGGGGAGCTGTTTTTT; cdr3_aa: CASSLRDSYANTGELFF
d_call: .; j_call: TRBJ1-6; clone_size: .; v_call: TRBV27; cdr3_nt: TGTGCCAGCAGTACTCCAACAGGGTTCTCCGAGAATTCACCCCTCCACTTT; cdr3_aa: CASSTPTGFSENSPLHF
d_call: .; j_call: TRBJ1-4; clone_size: .; v_call: TRBV5-1; cdr3_nt: TGCGCCAGCAGCTCAGGCGACAGGCCCCCTGTGTTTTTT; cdr3_aa: CASSSGDRPPVFF
d_call: .; j_call: TRBJ2-3; clone_size: .; v_call: TRBV5-1; cdr3_nt: TGTGCCAGCAGCTTGGATTCTTCTAGCACAGATACGCAGTATTTT; cdr3_aa: CASSLDSSSTDTQYF
d_call: TRBD1; j_call: TRBJ2-3; clone_size: .; v_call: TRBV7-3; cdr3_nt: TGTGCCAGCAGCTCCGGACAGGGTAGAATAGATACGCAGTATTTT; cdr3_aa: CASSSGQGRIDTQYF
d_call: TRBD2; j_call: TRBJ2-3; clone_size: .; v_call: TRBV19; cdr3_nt: TGTGCCAGTAGTATAGGTGGGACTAGCGGGAGTGCGCAGTATTTT; cdr3_aa: CASSIGGTSGSAQYF
d_call: TRBD2; j_call: TRBJ2-1; clone_size: .; v_call: TRBV24-1; cdr3_nt: TGTGCCACCAGTGACCTCGGGACTAGAAATGACGATGAGCAGTTCTTC; cdr3_aa: CATSDLGTRNDDEQFF
d_call: .; j_call: TRBJ2-1; clone_size: .; v_call: TRBV11-3; cdr3_nt: TGTGCCAGCAGCCCCCCGGCGGACTACAATGAGCAGTTCTTC; cdr3_aa: CASSPPADYNEQFF
d_call: TRBD1; j_call: TRBJ2-7; clone_size: .; v_call: TRBV7-2; cdr3_nt: TGTGCCAGCAGCTCCGCGGGACAGGGCGCCTACGAGCAGTACTTC; cdr3_aa: CASSSAGQGAYEQYF
d_call: .; j_call: TRBJ2-1; clone_size: .; v_call: TRBV2; cdr3_nt: TGTGCCAGCAGTCCTCCGTCTTACAATGAGCAGTTCTTC; cdr3_aa: CASSPPSYNEQFF
d_call: TRBD2; j_call: TRBJ2-1; clone_size: .; v_call: TRBV7-2; cdr3_nt: TGTGCCAGCAGCTCGACCGGGACTAGAAAAAGCAATGAGCAGTTCTTC; cdr3_aa: CASSSTGTRKSNEQFF
d_call: .; j_call: TRBJ1-2; clone_size: .; v_call: TRBV5-6; cdr3_nt: TGTGCCAGCAGCCCTGGACTGTGGGGCTATGGCTACACCTTC; cdr3_aa: CASSPGLWGYGYTF
d_call: .; j_call: TRBJ2-3; clone_size: .; v_call: TRBV7-8; cdr3_nt: TGTGCCAGCAGCGAAGACCACAGGGTTTACACAGATACGCAGTATTTT; cdr3_aa: CASSEDHRVYTDTQYF
d_call: .; j_call: TRBJ1-5; clone_size: .; v_call: TRBV15; cdr3_nt: TGTGCCACCAGCAGAAATATACAGGGAGTTGGAAATCAGCCCCAGCATTTT; cdr3_aa: CATSRNIQGVGNQPQHF
d_call: .; j_call: TRBJ1-5; clone_size: .; v_call: TRBV3-1/TRBV3-2; cdr3_nt: TGTGCCAGCAGCCAAGGGGCCTCCAGAGTTATGCCCCAGCATTTT; cdr3_aa: CASSQGASRVMPQHF
d_call: TRBD1; j_call: TRBJ2-7; clone_size: .; v_call: TRBV15; cdr3_nt: TGTGCCACCAGCGACCGCCGGACAGGGGCCTACGAGCAGTACTTC; cdr3_aa: CATSDRRTGAYEQYF
d_call: .; j_call: TRBJ2-1; clone_size: .; v_call: TRBV12-2; cdr3_nt: TGTGCAAGTCGCTTAAGGTACAGGGGGCAGAATGAGCAGTTCTTC; cdr3_aa: CASRLRYRGQNEQFF
d_call: TRBD1; j_call: TRBJ1-1; clone_size: .; v_call: TRBV5-4; cdr3_nt: TGTGCCAGCACCCCATCGGACAGGCCGAACACTGAAGCTTTCTTT; cdr3_aa: CASTPSDRPNTEAFF
d_call: .; j_call: TRBJ2-7; clone_size: once; v_call: TRBV29-1; cdr3_nt: TGCAGCGTTGAAGTCAGTTCCTACGAGCAGTACTTC; cdr3_aa: CSVEVSSYEQYF
d_call: TRBD1; j_call: TRBJ1-2; clone_size: .; v_call: TRBV6-5; cdr3_nt: TGTGCCAGCAGGGGAAGGACAGGGGTTGCCTTCGGCTACACCTTC; cdr3_aa: CASRGRTGVAFGYTF
d_call: .; j_call: TRBJ1-1; clone_size: .; v_call: TRBV21-1; cdr3_nt: TGTGCCAGAGCGAACACTGAAGCTTTCTTT; cdr3_aa: CARANTEAFF
d_call: .; j_call: TRBJ2-1; clone_size: once; v_call: TRBV19; cdr3_nt: TGTGCCAGTACTAAGGATCCGACTCCCGGCAATGAGCAGTTCTTC; cdr3_aa: CASTKDPTPGNEQFF
d_call: TRBD1; j_call: TRBJ2-7; clone_size: .; v_call: TRBV28; cdr3_nt: TGTGCCAGCAGTGTGACAGGGTACTACGAGCAGTACTTC; cdr3_aa: CASSVTGYYEQYF
d_call: .; j_call: TRBJ2-3; clone_size: .; v_call: TRBV7-6; cdr3_nt: TGTGCCAGCAGCTTAGCGGGGTGGGGGGACGGCACAGATACGCAGTATTTT; cdr3_aa: CASSLAGWGDGTDTQYF
d_call: TRBD2; j_call: TRBJ2-7; clone_size: .; v_call: TRBV28; cdr3_nt: TGTGCCAGCAGTTTTCATCTAGCGGGGCTGACATACGAGCAGTACTTC; cdr3_aa: CASSFHLAGLTYEQYF
d_call: TRBD1; j_call: TRBJ1-2; clone_size: .; v_call: TRBV24-1; cdr3_nt: TGTGCCACCAGTGGAGGGGGCCCGTATGGCTACACCTTC; cdr3_aa: CATSGGGPYGYTF
d_call: .; j_call: TRBJ2-1; clone_size: .; v_call: TRBV5-1; cdr3_nt: TGTGCCAGCAGCTTGGCAGATAATGAGCAGTTCTTC; cdr3_aa: CASSLADNEQFF
d_call: .; j_call: TRBJ1-2; clone_size: .; v_call: TRBV14; cdr3_nt: TGTGCCAGCAGCCAAGGGCAGGGCTATGGCTACACCTTC; cdr3_aa: CASSQGQGYGYTF
d_call: .; j_call: TRBJ1-6; clone_size: .; v_call: TRBV6-1; cdr3_nt: TGTGCCAGCAGTGACACAAAGGGAGTTCTAAATTCACCCCTCCACTTT; cdr3_aa: CASSDTKGVLNSPLHF
d_call: TRBD2; j_call: TRBJ2-1; clone_size: once; v_call: TRBV7-6; cdr3_nt: TGTGCCAGCAGCTTGCGGGGGGCGTACAATGAGCAGTTCTTC; cdr3_aa: CASSLRGAYNEQFF
d_call: .; j_call: TRBJ2-5; clone_size: few; v_call: TRBV29-1; cdr3_nt: TGCAGCGCCTTCACGGGGGAGGGGGAGGAGACCCAGTACTTC; cdr3_aa: CSAFTGEGEETQYF
d_call: .; j_call: TRBJ2-7; clone_size: .; v_call: TRBV29-1; cdr3_nt: TGCAGCGTTGAGACGAGGGGAGGCTCCTACGAGCAGTACTTC; cdr3_aa: CSVETRGGSYEQYF
d_call: TRBD1; j_call: TRBJ2-2; clone_size: .; v_call: TRBV18; cdr3_nt: TGTGCCAGCTCAGACAGGGGACCGAACACCGGGGAGCTGTTTTTT; cdr3_aa: CASSDRGPNTGELFF
d_call: TRBD1; j_call: TRBJ1-2; clone_size: .; v_call: TRBV7-9; cdr3_nt: TGTGCCAGCAGCCCGACAGGGGCGCCTAACTATGGCTACACCTTC; cdr3_aa: CASSPTGAPNYGYTF
d_call: .; j_call: TRBJ1-1; clone_size: .; v_call: TRBV7-9; cdr3_nt: TGTGCCAGCAGCTTGCAGGGTGAAGCTTTCTTT; cdr3_aa: CASSLQGEAFF
d_call: TRBD1; j_call: TRBJ2-1; clone_size: .; v_call: TRBV25-1; cdr3_nt: TGTGCCAGCAGTGATTTCACCCGGACAGGGACCAATGAGCAGTTCTTC; cdr3_aa: CASSDFTRTGTNEQFF
d_call: .; j_call: TRBJ1-1; clone_size: .; v_call: TRBV5-1; cdr3_nt: TGCGCCAGCAGCCCAGGACAGACTGAAGCTTTCTTT; cdr3_aa: CASSPGQTEAFF
d_call: .; j_call: TRBJ2-1; clone_size: .; v_call: TRBV18; cdr3_nt: TGTGCCAGCTCACTTTATCTAGACAATGAGCAGTTCTTC; cdr3_aa: CASSLYLDNEQFF
d_call: TRBD1; j_call: TRBJ1-5; clone_size: .; v_call: TRBV7-9; cdr3_nt: TGTGCCAGCAGCTTAGGGACAGGGGTCAATCAGCCCCAGCATTTT; cdr3_aa: CASSLGTGVNQPQHF
d_call: .; j_call: TRBJ2-1; clone_size: .; v_call: TRBV11-1; cdr3_nt: TGTGCCAGCAGCTTAAGTCAATCTAGGAATGAGCAGTTCTTC; cdr3_aa: CASSLSQSRNEQFF
d_call: .; j_call: TRBJ2-2; clone_size: .; v_call: TRBV10-3; cdr3_nt: TGTGCCATCACTCCCGGGAGTAGAGCCACCGGGGAGCTGTTTTTT; cdr3_aa: CAITPGSRATGELFF
d_call: .; j_call: TRBJ1-4; clone_size: .; v_call: TRBV2; cdr3_nt: TGTGCCAGCAGTGAACAAGGCCCCAGCGTTAAACTGTTTTTT; cdr3_aa: CASSEQGPSVKLFF